A single sample gave rise to the 26 T cell receptor beta chains below, sequenced in a study of CD8 T cells in Susac syndrome. The RNA, roughly 0.45 to 1 ug, was put through reverse transcription using random hexamers. Each CDR3 protein gets one entry after TCRdb re-called the immunoSEQ multiplex PCR reads with MiXCR. The sample has 250,000 to 300,000 distinct CDR3 sequences, around 84% seen once. The sample taken for sequencing was CD8+ T cells from PBMCs. These receptors all come from a human donor with multiple sclerosis.

The chain combines TRBV27 with TRBJ1-2; 9 bases line up with TRBD1. Germline V CDR1 and CDR2: MNHEY, SMNVEV (reference sequence). The V gene end was trimmed by 5 bases and the J gene end by 4 bases; junction bases not matched to a gene: 14. The CDR3 spans 17 residues. The CDR3 reads CASSPYPPGQGFYGYTF. CDR3 DNA: TGTGCCAGCAGTCCCTACCCGCCGGGACAGGGTTTCTATGGCTACACCTTC.

The V and J genes are TRBV7-3 and TRBJ2-1; 7 bases match TRBD2. CDR1 SGHTA and CDR2 FQGTGA come from the germline V gene. With V trimmed by 1 base and J by 8 bases, 5 bases remained unmatched. The CDR3 is 14 amino acids. The CDR3 loop is CASSLIAGAHEQFF. For the CDR3, the DNA is TGTGCCAGCAGCTTAATAGCGGGTGCACATGAGCAGTTCTTC.

This clonotype turned up a few times. This chain uses TRBV9 with TRBJ2-1, with D perhaps TRBD2 (6 bases). Trimming shortened V by 4 bases and J by 4 bases, and 15 bases separated the two germline ends. The CDR3 consists of 15 residues. CDR1 SGDLS and CDR2 YYNGEE come from the germline V gene. The chain's CDR3 is CASSIAGLSYNEQFF. The DNA of the CDR3 is TGTGCCAGCAGCATTGCAGGACTATCATACAATGAGCAGTTCTTC.

V gene TRBV12-3 or TRBV12-4 combines with J gene TRBJ2-5; TRBD2 matches 11 bases. The CDR3 covers 17 residues. Unmatched junction bases numbered 8, after V lost 2 bases and J lost 3 bases. The CDR3 coding sequence is TGTGCCAGCAGTTTAAAGGTGGGACTAGCGGTTAAAGAGACCCAGTACTTC. Translation: CASSLKVGLAVKETQYF.

This chain uses TRBV14 with TRBJ2-3; 12 nucleotides match TRBD2. This CDR3 region has 18 residues. Germline V gene data show CDR1 as SGHDN and CDR2 as FVKESK. The junction had 9 bases not matched to a gene; V was cut back by 1 base and J by 4 bases. The CDR3 DNA reads TGTGCCAGCAGCCAAGTTTTAACTAGCGGGAGGAGGGCAGATACGCAGTATTTT. Protein sequence: CASSQVLTSGRRADTQYF. Drawing the rest from reference TRBV14 and TRBJ2-3, the complete variable domain is EAGVTQFPSHSVIEKGQTVTLRCDPISGHDNLYWYRRVMGKEIKFLLHFVKESKQDESGMPNNRFLAERTGGTYSTLKVQPAELEDSGVYFCASSQVLTSGRRADTQYFGPGTRLTVL.

This clonotype was counted once. The chain employs TRBV10-3 and TRBJ2-1, with 10 bases matching TRBD2. The V and J ends lost 2 bases and 9 bases, in that order; junction bases with no gene match: 7. Germline V lookup: CDR1 ENHRY, CDR2 SYGVKD. CDR3 length: 15 amino acids. In DNA form, the CDR3 reads TGTGCCATCAGTGAGGGGCTAGCGGGAGCCTTTGAGCAGTTCTTC. Translation gives CAISEGLAGAFEQFF.

The J gene is TRBJ1-2, the V gene TRBV9, with TRBD1 matching over 9 bases. The CDR3 runs to 18 residues. Germline CDR1 and CDR2: SGDLS and YYNGEE. J lost 0 bases, V lost 3 bases, and 12 bases had no gene match. CDR3 residues: CASSASVGQGRTNYGYTF. Written as DNA, the CDR3 is TGTGCCAGCAGCGCCTCGGTGGGACAGGGCCGAACTAACTATGGCTACACCTTC. Filled out from reference TRBV9 and TRBJ1-2, the complete variable domain reads DSGVTQTPKHLITATGQRVTLRCSPRSGDLSVYWYQQSLDQGLQFLIQYYNGEERAKGNILERFSAQQFPDLHSELNLSSLELGDSALYFCASSASVGQGRTNYGYTFGSGTRLTVV.

The V call is TRBV15, the J call TRBJ2-5, with D maybe TRBD1 (5 bases). CDR1 is LNHNV, CDR2 YYDKDF, per germline (reference sequence). This CDR3 has 15 amino acids. Trimming stripped 0 bases from V and 5 bases from J, with 13 bases between. The CDR3 bases are TGTGCCACCAGCAGAGACTGGGGCTCCCGGGAGACCCAGTACTTC. This encodes CATSRDWGSRETQYF.

This chain joins TRBV4-1 and TRBJ1-6; possibly TRBD1 for D (5 bases). Germline CDR1 reads MGHRA; CDR2 reads YSYEKL. CDR3 length equals 17 residues. V shed 1 base and J shed 2 bases, with 12 bases lying between them. The CDR3 loop is CASSQGGGGPYNSPLHF. The CDR3 DNA follows: TGCGCCAGCAGCCAAGGTGGGGGGGGACCCTATAATTCACCCCTCCACTTT.

The gene calls are TRBV7-6 and TRBJ1-1; TRBD1 might be the D (6 bases). Germline CDR1 is SGHVS and CDR2 is FNYEAQ. The V and J ends lost 3 bases and 2 bases respectively, with 10 bases between them. The CDR3 spans 14 residues. The CDR3 loop is CASSFGRGNTEAFF. Here the CDR3 DNA reads TGTGCCAGCAGCTTTGGCAGGGGAAACACTGAAGCTTTCTTT.

This chain uses TRBV7-2 with TRBJ2-1; 12 nucleotides line up with TRBD2. The CDR3 covers 18 residues. Germline-derived CDR1 and CDR2 are SGHTA and FQGNSA. Germline trimming cut 2 bases from V and 8 bases from J; bases unmatched to any gene: 13. The CDR3 reads CASSLFRSSGRADDEQFF. In DNA, the CDR3 is TGTGCCAGCAGCTTATTCCGGTCTAGCGGGAGGGCCGACGATGAGCAGTTCTTC.

With regard to this clonotype: One junction end disagrees with the germline gene, perhaps due to a read error. The rearrangement joins TRBV12-5 to TRBJ2-1; 7 positions agree with TRBD2. Germline V lookup: CDR1 LGHNT, CDR2 FRNRAP. The CDR3 runs to 15 residues. The CDR3 nucleotides read TGTGCTAGTGGATTGGGGGGGAACTCCTACAATGAGCAGTTCTTC. This translates into CASGLGGNSYNEQFF. Drawing the rest from reference TRBV12-5 and TRBJ2-1, the complete variable domain is DARVTQTPRHKVTEMGQEVTMRCQPILGHNTVFWYRQTMMQGLELLAYFRNRAPLDDSGMPKDRFSAEMPDATLATLKIQPSEPRDSAVYFCASGLGGNSYNEQFFGPGTRLTVL.

This sequence joins TRBV29-1 and TRBJ1-1; D is perhaps TRBD1 (6 bases). The CDR3 loop spans 15 amino acids. With 3 bases removed from V and 0 bases from J, the gap between germline ends came to 14 bases. The V gene's germline CDR1 is SQVTM and CDR2 ANQGSEA. CDR3 loop: CSVESAGGVNTEAFF. The DNA of the CDR3 is TGCAGCGTTGAGTCGGCCGGGGGCGTGAACACTGAAGCTTTCTTT.

V usage is TRBV10-2 and J usage is TRBJ1-2; 7 bases fit TRBD1. This CDR3 is built from 14 residues. Germline V gene data show CDR1 as WSHSY and CDR2 as SAAADI. V lost 6 bases and J lost 6; bases outside the gene matches: 10. The CDR3: CASSEGTAVDGYTF. In nucleotides, the CDR3 is TGCGCCAGCAGCGAGGGGACAGCCGTTGATGGCTACACCTTC.

This clonotype has more than one count but fewer than ten. V and J are TRBV7-9 and TRBJ2-7; 10 bases line up with TRBD1. The germline V gene encodes CDR1 SEHNR and CDR2 FQNEAQ (reference sequence). V gave up 5 bases and J gave up 1 base; unmatched junction bases: 5. This CDR3 region has 15 residues. CDR3 region: CASSPSGQGSYEQYF. The CDR3, as DNA: TGTGCCAGCAGCCCTTCGGGACAGGGGTCCTACGAGCAGTACTTC.

This rearrangement joins TRBV7-8 to TRBJ2-7; 9 nucleotides match TRBD1. Germline V CDR1 and CDR2: SGHVS, FQNEAQ. The CDR3 has 16 residues. Trimming took 2 bases from V and 3 from J; bases not matched to a gene: 8. This CDR3 reads CASSLPGNRGLYEQYF. The CDR3 DNA follows: TGTGCCAGCAGCTTACCCGGAAACAGGGGGCTCTACGAGCAGTACTTC.

This clonotype was seen just once. This chain links TRBV12-3 or TRBV12-4 with TRBJ2-1, with D perhaps matching TRBD2 (5 bases). The V and J ends lost 5 bases and 3 bases respectively, with 8 bases between them. The CDR3 runs 13 residues. The CDR3 protein is CASSPRDYNEQFF. The DNA of the CDR3 is TGTGCCAGCAGTCCCCGGGACTACAATGAGCAGTTCTTC.

The J gene is TRBJ2-7, the V gene TRBV7-9, with TRBD1 matching over 7 bases. Germline CDR1 and CDR2: SEHNR and FQNEAQ (reference sequence). The CDR3 is 14 amino acids. V dropped 4 bases and J dropped 3; count of bases not matched to a gene: 6. The CDR3 nucleotides read TGTGCCAGCAGCTCCATTGGGGACAGCTACGAGCAGTACTTC. Its protein product is CASSSIGDSYEQYF.

This chain links TRBV20-1 with TRBJ2-4; 14 nucleotides agree with TRBD2. Per the germline V gene, CDR1 is DFQATT and CDR2 is SNEGSKA (reference sequence). V lost 2 bases and J lost 8; bases outside the gene matches: 11. The CDR3 loop spans 17 amino acids. CDR3 loop: CSARPGLAGDRTYIQYF. The CDR3 region has the DNA TGCAGTGCTAGACCGGGACTAGCGGGAGACCGTACGTACATTCAGTACTTC.

The J gene is TRBJ2-2, the V gene TRBV15; 8 bases align to TRBD2. The germline V gene encodes CDR1 LNHNV and CDR2 YYDKDF (reference sequence). V gave up 4 bases and J gave up 7 bases; unmatched junction bases: 17. CDR3 size: 18 residues. In nucleotides, the CDR3 is TGTGCCACCAGCATACTAGGACGGGTCGGGACTAGAGACGGGGAGCTGTTTTTT. It encodes CATSILGRVGTRDGELFF.

This clonotype occurred once. The chain employs TRBV14 and TRBJ2-1; the match to TRBD2 covers 13 bases. The CDR3 runs to 16 residues. J lost 10 bases, V lost 2 bases, and 8 bases had no gene match. The V gene's germline CDR1 is SGHDN and CDR2 FVKESK. In DNA form, the CDR3 reads TGTGCCAGCAGCCAATATCCGGGACTAGCGGGACGAGAGCAGTTCTTC. Protein product: CASSQYPGLAGREQFF.

This chain connects TRBV15 to TRBJ1-5, with D possibly TRBD1 on 6 matching bases. The germline gives CDR1 LNHNV, CDR2 YYDKDF (reference sequence). V was trimmed by 5 bases and J by 6 bases, leaving 17 bases between them. The CDR3 is made up of 15 amino acids. The CDR3 region is CATSPQEQGIQPQHF. The CDR3 bases are TGTGCCACCAGCCCCCAGGAGCAGGGGATTCAGCCCCAGCATTTT.

V gene TRBV12-3 or TRBV12-4 combines with J gene TRBJ2-1, with D maybe TRBD2 (6 bases). This CDR3 region has 15 residues. V gave up 5 bases and J gave up 0 bases, with 11 bases separating them. CDR3 amino acids: CASSPREGSYNEQFF. CDR3 nucleotides: TGTGCCAGCAGTCCGCGGGAAGGCTCCTACAATGAGCAGTTCTTC.

The rearrangement uses TRBV28 and TRBJ1-1; D unclear. The V gene's germline CDR1 is MDHEN and CDR2 SYDVKM. The CDR3 runs 15 residues. The V end was cut by 5 bases, the J end by 0 bases, with 13 bases between. CDR3 region: CASSRRRAVNTEAFF. The CDR3, as DNA: TGTGCCAGCAGTCGTCGAAGGGCGGTGAACACTGAAGCTTTCTTT.

The chain has TRBV27 and TRBJ2-1, with 10 bases lining up with TRBD2. The CDR3 extends over 18 amino acids. Germline V gene data show CDR1 as MNHEY and CDR2 as SMNVEV (reference sequence). V was clipped by 0 bases and J by 3 bases; unmatched bases: 8. The CDR3 DNA follows: TGTGCCAGCAGTTTATCAGAGTGGGCTAGCGGGGGCTACAATGAGCAGTTCTTC. Amino acid sequence: CASSLSEWASGGYNEQFF.

This chain uses TRBV4-1 with TRBJ1-1; TRBD1 aligns across 10 bases. The ends lost 4 bases at V and 11 bases at J; junction bases unmatched: 10. The CDR3 contains 14 residues. Germline V gives CDR1 MGHRA, CDR2 YSYEKL. In nucleotides, the CDR3 is TGCGCCAGCAGCCGATTCCGGGACAGGGGTGACGCTTTCTTT. As protein: CASSRFRDRGDAFF.